A selection of T cell receptor beta chains follows, all from one sample in a study of blood T cell repertoires in COVID-19. Using immunoSEQ multiplex PCR, the repertoire was profiled, and TCRdb retains in-frame clones only, with some absent. Among some 150,000 clones, roughly 90% were seen once, and the ten largest hold roughly 1.2%. Sequenced sample: PBMCs or T cells enriched from blood (not recorded which). The receptors stem from a woman aged 30 to 39 with acute COVID-19. CDR3s include the opening cysteine and the closing phenylalanine or tryptophan. Fields, in order: clone size, V gene, D gene, J gene, CDR3 DNA, CDR3 protein. The D gene is left open where the match is weak. A clone size is listed for some rows: how often the clone was seen (once, few, many), or a class if it is expanded.

>NA|TRBV28|TRBD1|TRBJ1-4
TGTGCCAGCAGCACCGGGACAGGGGGCGGTGAAAAACTGTTTTTT
CASSTGTGGGEKLFF
>few|TRBV2|TRBD2|TRBJ2-1
TGTGCCAGCAGCGTAGCGGGAGTCGGCTCCTACAATGAGCAGTTCTTC
CASSVAGVGSYNEQFF
>NA|TRBV10-3|NA|TRBJ2-2
TGTGCCATCAGGGCGGGACAGTCGCCCGGGGAGCTGTTTTTT
CAIRAGQSPGELFF
>NA|TRBV6-5|NA|TRBJ2-7
TGTGCCAGCAGTTTACAGGGTAGGCAGTACTTC
CASSLQGRQYF
>NA|TRBV7-8|NA|TRBJ1-6
TGTGCCAGCAGCTCGCAGGGTTCTTATTCACCCCTCCACTTT
CASSSQGSYSPLHF
>NA|TRBV5-4|TRBD2|TRBJ2-2
TGTGCCAGCAGCATCCCTAGCGGGGGAAACACCGGGGAGCTGTTTTTT
CASSIPSGGNTGELFF
>once|TRBV5-1|TRBD1|TRBJ1-2
TGCGCCAGCAGCTTGGAGGCAGGGGGCGAGTATGGCTACACCTTC
CASSLEAGGEYGYTF
>NA|TRBV5-4|TRBD2|TRBJ2-1
TGTGCCAGCAGCTTCAAACTAGCGGGGGCCAATGAGCAGTTCTTC
CASSFKLAGANEQFF
>NA|TRBV3-1/TRBV3-2|TRBD1|TRBJ1-6
TGTGCCAGCAGCCCCTCAGGGGGTTCAGGTTCACCCCTCCACTTT
CASSPSGGSGSPLHF
>NA|TRBV30|TRBD1|TRBJ1-4
TGTGCCTGGATGGACAGGAGGAGTTTAGTGCATGAAAAACTGTTTTTT
CAWMDRRSLVHEKLFF
>once|TRBV30|NA|TRBJ2-1
TGTGCCTGGAGTACATCGATTATTTACAATGAGCAGTTCTTC
CAWSTSIIYNEQFF
>NA|TRBV28|NA|TRBJ1-2
TGTGCCAGCAGTAGTAGATCTGTCTATGGCTACACCTTC
CASSSRSVYGYTF
>NA|TRBV29-1|TRBD2|TRBJ2-3
TGCAGCGTTGAAGGCACTAGCGGGAGTAGCACAGATACGCAGTATTTT
CSVEGTSGSSTDTQYF
>NA|TRBV7-3|NA|TRBJ1-1
TGTGCCAGCAGCTTAAGGCAGGCTCTCAACACTGAAGCTTTCTTT
CASSLRQALNTEAFF
>NA|TRBV11-2|NA|TRBJ1-5
TGTGCCAGCAGTCTTGGGCTGGACAATCAGCCCCAGCATTTT
CASSLGLDNQPQHF
>NA|TRBV6-2/TRBV6-3|NA|TRBJ1-2
TGTGCCAGCAGTTACTCTTCAGATTACGGCTACACCTTC
CASSYSSDYGYTF
>NA|TRBV19|NA|TRBJ1-6
TGTGCCAGTAGCTACCTAAATTCACCCCTCCACTTT
CASSYLNSPLHF
>once|TRBV5-1|NA|TRBJ1-1
TGCGCCAGCAGCCGCGACAGCATGAACACTGAAGCTTTCTTT
CASSRDSMNTEAFF
>NA|TRBV7-4|TRBD1|TRBJ2-7
TGTGCCAGCAGCTTGTTACAGGGGCTGTACGAGCAGTACTTC
CASSLLQGLYEQYF
>NA|TRBV5-6|NA|TRBJ2-1
TGTGCCAGCAGCTTGGGGATACAGAGCTACAATGAGCAGTTCTTC
CASSLGIQSYNEQFF
>few|TRBV2|NA|TRBJ1-5
TGTGCCAGCAGTGATCGTCAGGGGAATCAGCCCCAGCATTTT
CASSDRQGNQPQHF
>NA|TRBV20-1|NA|TRBJ2-3
TGCAGTGCTAGTGGGGGGAGGACAGATACGCAGTATTTT
CSASGGRTDTQYF
>many|TRBV5-1|TRBD1|TRBJ1-1
TGCGCCAGCAGCTTCGGGACAGGGGGCTACGAAGCTTTCTTT
CASSFGTGGYEAFF
>NA|TRBV5-4|NA|TRBJ1-2
TGTGCCAGCAGCCCGGACAAGAACTATGGCTACACCTTC
CASSPDKNYGYTF
>NA|TRBV7-2|TRBD1|TRBJ1-2
TGTGCCAGCAGCGCCGTCCGGGACAGGGGTGGAATCTATGGCTACACCTTC
CASSAVRDRGGIYGYTF
>NA|TRBV6-5|TRBD1|TRBJ2-2
TGTGCCAGCAGTTACCGACAGGGAGTCGGGGAGCTGTTTTTT
CASSYRQGVGELFF
>NA|TRBV18|NA|TRBJ2-1
TGTGCCAGCTCACAAGGAGTAGTCGGTGAGCAGTTCTTC
CASSQGVVGEQFF
>NA|TRBV29-1|TRBD2|TRBJ2-5
TGCAGCGTTGCAAGAGGACTAGGGGCTGAGACCCAGTACTTC
CSVARGLGAETQYF
>NA|TRBV16|TRBD1|TRBJ2-3
TGTGCCAGCAGCCAATCGAGGACAGGGTCAGATACGCAGTATTTT
CASSQSRTGSDTQYF
>NA|TRBV12-5|NA|TRBJ2-3
TGTGCTAGTGGTCCACTAATAAGGACAGATACGCAGTATTTT
CASGPLIRTDTQYF
>NA|TRBV18|TRBD2|TRBJ2-2
TGTGCCAGCTCGAACAGCGGGACCGGCACCGGGGAGCTGTTTTTT
CASSNSGTGTGELFF
>once|TRBV4-1|NA|TRBJ2-7
TGCGCCAGCAGCCAAGGGTCTAGCGTTGAATACGAGCAGTACTTC
CASSQGSSVEYEQYF
>NA|TRBV18|NA|TRBJ2-1
TGTGCCAGCTCACCATCTTACGGGATTGGCGATGAGCAGTTCTTC
CASSPSYGIGDEQFF
>NA|TRBV9|TRBD1|TRBJ2-2
TGTGCCAGCAGCACGACAGGGAGCACCGGGGAGCTGTTTTTT
CASSTTGSTGELFF
>NA|TRBV24-1|TRBD2|TRBJ2-5
TGTGCCACCAGTAGGGCCGGGGAGGGAGAGACCCAGTACTTC
CATSRAGEGETQYF
>NA|TRBV10-3|TRBD1|TRBJ1-2
TGTGCCATCAGTGAGGGACAGGGGGACTATGGCTACACCTTC
CAISEGQGDYGYTF
>NA|TRBV2|NA|TRBJ2-1
TGTGCCAGCCGGAGGGTGATAAATGAGCAGTTCTTC
CASRRVINEQFF
>NA|TRBV19|NA|TRBJ1-2
TGTGCCAGTAGTTCAACAGGGTATCCCTATGGCTACACCTTC
CASSSTGYPYGYTF
>NA|TRBV6-5|TRBD2|TRBJ2-5
TGTGCCAGCAGCCCCGGGGGGTACCAAGAGACCCAGTACTTC
CASSPGGYQETQYF
>NA|TRBV9|TRBD2|TRBJ2-7
TGTGCCAGCAGCCCTGGACTAGCGGGAGGAAAGGCCTACGAGCAGTACTTC
CASSPGLAGGKAYEQYF
>once|TRBV6-1|TRBD2|TRBJ2-1
TGTGCCAGCAGAGAAGGACTAGCGGTTTCCTACAATGAGCAGTTCTTC
CASREGLAVSYNEQFF
>NA|TRBV30|NA|TRBJ1-4
TGTGCCTGGAGTTACAAGGGGGCTAATGAAAAACTGTTTTTT
CAWSYKGANEKLFF
>NA|TRBV25-1|TRBD1|TRBJ2-1
TGTGCCAGCAGTGAATTTCCACCGGACAGGGGGCAGGGTGAGCAGTTCTTC
CASSEFPPDRGQGEQFF
>NA|TRBV2|NA|TRBJ2-1
TGTGCCAGCAGCGCGTTGGGTAGCGGCTACAATGAGCAGTTCTTC
CASSALGSGYNEQFF
>NA|TRBV3-1/TRBV3-2|TRBD2|TRBJ2-1
TGTGCCAGCAGCCAAGGGGGGCGGGAGGATCACAATGAGCAGTTCTTC
CASSQGGREDHNEQFF
>NA|TRBV19|NA|TRBJ1-2
TGTGCCAGTACCAATTTTCGGACAGATGGCCGCTATGGCTACACCTTC
CASTNFRTDGRYGYTF
>NA|TRBV6-5|NA|TRBJ1-2
TGTGCCAGCAGTATGACAGGAGACTATGGCTACACCTTC
CASSMTGDYGYTF
>few|TRBV7-3|NA|TRBJ2-2
TGTGCCAGCAGCCCCTACGTCGGCGCGGCGGGCACCGGGGAGCTGTTTTTT
CASSPYVGAAGTGELFF
>NA|TRBV28|TRBD1|TRBJ1-3
TGTGCCAGCAGGGGAACAGGGGCTGGAAACACCATATATTTT
CASRGTGAGNTIYF
>few|TRBV19|NA|TRBJ1-1
TGTGCCAGTAGTATAGCAGTGAACCTGAACACTGAAGCTTTCTTT
CASSIAVNLNTEAFF
>NA|TRBV21-1|NA|TRBJ1-6
TGTGCCAGCAGCTCCCACGCGGCTTATAATTCACCCCTCCACTTT
CASSSHAAYNSPLHF
>NA|TRBV7-9|NA|TRBJ1-2
TGTGCCAGCAGCCCCGGGGTTAACTATGGCTACACCTTC
CASSPGVNYGYTF
>NA|TRBV28|TRBD1|TRBJ1-2
TGTGCCAGCAGCCTAAACGGACAGGGGGTCGCCTATGGCTACACCTTC
CASSLNGQGVAYGYTF
>NA|TRBV6-1|TRBD1|TRBJ1-4
TGTGCCAGCAGTGAAGCCAGAGGACAGGGAACGGGTGAAAAACTGTTTTTT
CASSEARGQGTGEKLFF
>NA|TRBV7-2|TRBD1|TRBJ2-7
TGTGCCAGCAGCATAGGGACAGGGGTCGAGCAGTACTTC
CASSIGTGVEQYF